This T cell receptor beta chain was obtained from a study of shared clonotypes between healthy human individuals. Participating donors were healthy, HIV-negative adults free of recent acute infections or vaccinations. Into CD45RA+ naive and CD45RA-negative memory subsets, the CD4+ cells were split. Germline CDR1 reads MNHEY; CDR2 reads SVGAGI. V shed 8 bases, J shed 5 bases, and the junction held 9 bases outside the gene matches. The CDR3 length is 14 residues. Whole-study results and caveats: The study found 4.5% to 5% of naive CD4 clonotypes shared across a handful of donors.

A remark on this clone: Its antigen remains unidentified.

TCRdb keeps only in-frame clones here, not all; method: immunoSEQ multiplex PCR. The top ten hold around 0.4% of the sample, which has a few million clones, approximately 95% seen once. V usage is TRBV6-5 and J usage is TRBJ2-5; 9 bases align to TRBD2. Source material: naive CD4+ T cells from PBMCs. The sample's subset: CD45RA+ positively selected. The TCR sequence derives from a man aged 18 to 30 in good health. Some clones in this sample may be carry-over from other donors' samples. The CDR3 here is CASGQLAGGETQYF. CDR3 nucleotides: TGTGCCAGCGGTCAACTAGCGGGTGGGGAGACCCAGTACTTC.